A single sample is the source of the 32 T cell receptor beta chains below, sequenced in a study of identical twins. TCRdb redid the calling of the 5' RACE reads with MiXCR, one entry per CDR3 protein. This table holds about 530,000 distinct CDR3 sequences, approximately 20% found once. Separately, the same data were catalogued under a study of yellow fever vaccine responses in identical twins.

The material sequenced was CD4+ T cells sorted from blood. The receptors were gathered from a woman younger than 30 in good health.

This clonotype was observed a handful of times. The chain carries TRBV20-1 and TRBJ2-3; 11 bases agree with TRBD2. Per the germline V gene, CDR1 is DFQATT and CDR2 is SNEGSKA (reference sequence). This CDR3 region has 15 residues. V lost 6 bases, J lost 4 bases, and 9 bases stayed unmatched. CDR3 DNA: TGCAGTGCCCATGAATCGGGACTAGCGGCAGATACGCAGTATTTT. Translated: CSAHESGLAADTQYF.

J is TRBJ2-1 and V is TRBV10-3; the D is unclear. This CDR3 has 15 residues. V lost 4 bases and J lost 2, with 12 bases in between. Looked up from germline, CDR1 is ENHRY and CDR2 is SYGVKD. In DNA form, the CDR3 reads TGTGCCATCAGTGCATTGGATTCCCCCTACAATGAGCAGTTCTTC. Translated, it gives CAISALDSPYNEQFF.

This clonotype was seen a few times. One end of the junction is discordant with germline, which a read error may explain. The chain carries TRBV4-1 and TRBJ2-1; D uncertain. Germline V gives CDR1 MGHRA, CDR2 YSYEKL. The CDR3 length is 15 residues. CDR3 DNA: TGCGCCAGCAGGCAAGACGGTAGCTCCTACAATGAGCAGTTCTTC. Amino acid sequence: CASRQDGSSYNEQFF.

The table lists this clonotype with a few counts. The chain links TRBV24-1 to TRBJ2-7; TRBD1 matches 7 bases. With 7 bases clipped from V and 6 bases from J, the junction kept 26 bases outside the gene matches. The CDR3 is made up of 19 amino acids. Looked up from germline, CDR1 is KGHDR and CDR2 is SFDVKD. The CDR3 DNA reads TGTGCCACCAGAGGAAGACAGGGAGATGGTTGTTGGTCTTGTAGCGAGCAGTACTTC. It encodes CATRGRQGDGCWSCSEQYF.

The chain combines TRBV5-1 with TRBJ2-3; TRBD2 matches 7 bases. The CDR3 runs to 14 residues. Germline values: CDR1 SGHRS, CDR2 YFSETQ. The V gene end was trimmed by 5 bases and the J gene end by 11 bases; junction bases not matched to a gene: 14. The chain's CDR3 is CASRNRDYSEGQYF. CDR3 coding DNA: TGCGCCAGCAGGAATAGGGACTACTCGGAGGGGCAGTATTTT.

The CDR3 loop is CASSSGQNQPQHF. CDR3 coding DNA: TGTGCCAGCAGCTCAGGACAGAATCAGCCCCAGCATTTT. The chain is built from TRBV7-9 and TRBJ1-5, with TRBD1 as a possible D gene (6 bases). Trimming pared 4 bases from V and 4 bases from J, leaving 8 bases between. CDR3 length equals 13 residues. Germline CDR1 and CDR2: SEHNR and FQNEAQ (reference sequence).

This chain links TRBV10-3 with TRBJ2-2; maybe TRBD2 (6 bases). The CDR3 has 15 amino acids. Trimming removed 4 bases from V and 4 bases from J, with 13 bases in between. CDR1 is ENHRY, CDR2 SYGVKD, per germline. The CDR3 DNA is TGTGCCATCAGTGTATTGGGACTTGGCACCGGGGAGCTGTTTTTT. Protein: CAISVLGLGTGELFF.

The CDR3 is CATSRAFLAGGNEQFF. CDR3 nucleotides: TGTGCCACCAGCAGAGCTTTTCTAGCGGGAGGCAATGAGCAGTTCTTC. This chain uses TRBV15 with TRBJ2-1; 11 bases are a match to TRBD2. The CDR3 has 16 amino acids. The V gene's germline CDR1 is LNHNV and CDR2 YYDKDF (reference sequence). With V trimmed by 1 base and J by 6 bases, 5 bases remained unmatched.

This clonotype was counted between two and nine times. V gene TRBV12-3 or TRBV12-4 combines with J gene TRBJ1-4; no reliable D call. CDR3 size: 15 residues. The ends were cut back, 5 bases at V and 3 bases at J, with 13 bases in the middle. Here the CDR3 DNA reads TGTGCCAGCAGTCATCAGGCCCCGTCTAATGAAAAACTGTTTTTT. Translated, it gives CASSHQAPSNEKLFF.

This clonotype was seen only a few times. This rearrangement joins TRBV2 to TRBJ2-3; 9 bases are shared with TRBD2. The CDR3 length is 15 residues. The V gene end was trimmed by 8 bases and the J gene end by 0 bases; junction bases not matched to a gene: 6. Germline V gene data show CDR1 as SNHLY and CDR2 as FYNNEI. CDR3 DNA: TGTGCCAGCTACCCCCTAGCGGGGAGCACAGATACGCAGTATTTT. Its protein is CASYPLAGSTDTQYF.

The chain recombines TRBV4-1 with TRBJ2-3, with 8 bases aligning to TRBD2. Trimming cost V 1 base and J 5 bases; bases outside gene matches: 8. The CDR3 is 16 residues long. Germline lookup yields CDR1 MGHRA and CDR2 YSYEKL. CDR3 DNA: TGCGCCAGCAGCCAAGGCCGGGGGGGCCGGGAAGATACGCAGTATTTT. Translated, it gives CASSQGRGGREDTQYF.

This chain connects TRBV2 to TRBJ2-3; D gene unclear. This CDR3 is 14 amino acids long. Trimming left V 1 base short and J 2 bases short, with 7 bases between. CDR1 is SNHLY, CDR2 FYNNEI, per germline. CDR3 in amino acids: CASSEVQTTDTQYF. The CDR3 nucleotides read TGTGCCAGCAGTGAAGTTCAAACCACAGATACGCAGTATTTT.

This clonotype was counted only a few times. The chain has TRBV6-1 and TRBJ2-1, with TRBD1 matching 7 bases. Losses at the gene ends were 3 bases for V and 6 bases for J; bases not matched to a gene: 14. The germline CDR1 and CDR2 sequences are MNHNS and SASEGT. The length of the CDR3 is 17 residues. The CDR3 loop reads CASSDRAGTVGFNEQFF. CDR3 sequence (DNA): TGTGCCAGCAGTGACCGAGCCGGGACAGTGGGTTTCAATGAGCAGTTCTTC.

The chain combines TRBV19 with TRBJ1-5; D not resolved. This CDR3 is 12 amino acids long. Germline CDR1 LNHDA, CDR2 SQIVND (reference sequence). Trimming left V 5 bases short and J 7 bases short, with 9 bases between. Here the CDR3 reads CASSPGSQPQHF. The CDR3 DNA sequence: TGTGCCAGTAGTCCCGGTAGCCAGCCCCAGCATTTT.

The chain recombines TRBV4-1 with TRBJ2-5, with 11 bases identical to TRBD2. This CDR3 comprises 16 residues. V trimming: 1 base; J trimming: 0 bases; junction bases outside the gene matches: 1. CDR1 and CDR2 (germline): MGHRA, YSYEKL. CDR3 DNA sequence: TGCGCCAGCAGCCAAGGACTAGCGGGGAACCAAGAGACCCAGTACTTC. This translates into CASSQGLAGNQETQYF.

CDR3 sequence: CASSLRDRGLNEKLFF. In nucleotides, the CDR3 is TGTGCCAGCAGCCTCCGGGACCGGGGGCTTAATGAAAAACTGTTTTTT. This chain links TRBV3-1 with TRBJ1-4, with D possibly TRBD1 on 6 matching bases. The CDR3 spans 16 residues. Trimming pared 4 bases from V and 4 bases from J, leaving 16 bases between. The V gene's germline CDR1 is LGHDT and CDR2 YNNKEL (reference sequence).

The V gene is TRBV12-3 or TRBV12-4, the J gene TRBJ2-7, with 11 positions matching TRBD2. CDR3 length equals 15 residues. V gave up 3 bases and J gave up 7 bases; unmatched junction bases: 8. DNA for the CDR3: TGTGCCAGCAGTTTGTACCTAGCGGGAGGAAAGGAGCAGTACTTC. This translates into CASSLYLAGGKEQYF.

The V and J genes are TRBV14 and TRBJ2-1; D call uncertain. Trimming cost V 4 bases and J 6 bases, with 13 bases left between them. CDR1 is SGHDN and CDR2 is FVKESK in the germline V gene. The CDR3 loop spans 14 amino acids. This CDR3 reads CASSPPTVGNEQFF. The CDR3 DNA reads TGTGCCAGCAGCCCCCCGACGGTAGGCAATGAGCAGTTCTTC.

The sample holds a few counts of this clonotype. The J gene is TRBJ2-2, the V gene TRBV12-3 or TRBV12-4, with D possibly matching TRBD1 (5 bases). V was shortened by 6 bases and J by 0 bases, with 14 bases between the two germline ends. The length of the CDR3 is 16 residues. CDR3 bases: TGTGCCAGCAGCGTTATAGGGGAACCGAACACCGGGGAGCTGTTTTTT. Translating gives CASSVIGEPNTGELFF.

This clonotype was observed a few times. The V gene is TRBV5-1, the J gene TRBJ2-2, with no clear D. The V gene's germline CDR1 is SGHRS and CDR2 YFSETQ. The V end was cut by 0 bases, the J end by 4 bases, with 10 bases between. CDR3 length: 15 amino acids. CDR3 sequence: CASSLDGDRTGELFF. CDR3 bases: TGCGCCAGCAGCTTGGATGGGGATCGCACCGGGGAGCTGTTTTTT.

This chain uses TRBV20-1 with TRBJ2-5; the D gene is possibly TRBD2 (6 bases). The CDR3 loop spans 14 amino acids. CDR1 is DFQATT and CDR2 is SNEGSKA in the germline V gene (reference sequence). V dropped 3 bases and J dropped 5 bases, with 16 bases sitting between them. CDR3 bases: TGCAGTGCTAGGAAAAGGCGGGACGCTGAGACCCAGTACTTC. Translating gives CSARKRRDAETQYF.

The rearrangement links TRBV10-1 to TRBJ2-5; no reliable D call. CDR3 length: 11 amino acids. CDR1 WNHNN and CDR2 SYGVQD come from the germline V gene (reference sequence). V was clipped by 8 bases and J by 1 base, with 5 bases between them. The CDR3 coding sequence is TGCGCCAGCGCTGCCCAAGAGACCCAGTACTTC. It codes for CASAAQETQYF.

The rearrangement joins TRBV11-3 to TRBJ2-7; the D is unclear. Germline loops: CDR1 SGHNT, CDR2 YENEEA. Trimming took off 5 bases at V and 5 bases at J, with 13 bases between the two ends. This CDR3 has 13 residues. The CDR3 protein is CASSQSRYHEQYF. The CDR3 DNA reads TGTGCCAGCAGCCAGTCCCGATACCACGAGCAGTACTTC.

The chain combines TRBV2 with TRBJ2-5; possible D gene TRBD1, 5 bases. V lost 6 bases and J 4 bases, leaving 9 bases between the germline ends. The CDR3 runs 12 residues. Germline CDR1 and CDR2: SNHLY and FYNNEI. The CDR3 coding sequence is TGTGCCAGCAGGGTGGGGCCAGAGACCCAGTACTTC. Translation gives CASRVGPETQYF.

In its sample, this clonotype was seen a few times. The chain uses TRBV5-1 and TRBJ2-1; D is ambiguous. CDR1 and CDR2 (germline): SGHRS, YFSETQ. Trimming stripped 2 bases from V and 7 bases from J, with 10 bases between. This CDR3 contains 13 residues. CDR3 coding DNA: TGCGCCAGCAGCTTCGACCAGGAGAATGAGCAGTTCTTC. This codes for CASSFDQENEQFF.

This chain links TRBV10-3 with TRBJ1-1; 8 bases match TRBD1. The CDR3 contains 16 residues. V lost 4 bases to trimming and J lost 1 base; unmatched junction nucleotides: 8. Germline loops: CDR1 ENHRY, CDR2 SYGVKD. CDR3 sequence (DNA): TGTGCCATCAGTGTGAGGGGGACAGGTGCGAACACTGAAGCTTTCTTT. Protein: CAISVRGTGANTEAFF.

This chain connects TRBV11-2 to TRBJ2-1, with a weak D call TRBD1 (5 bases). The CDR3 is made up of 16 amino acids. V dropped 5 bases and J dropped 7 bases, with 21 bases sitting between them. CDR1 is SGHAT, CDR2 FQNNGV, per germline. The CDR3, as DNA: TGTGCCAGCAGCCCGCCTGGGGCAGCCAGGGAAAATGAGCAGTTCTTC. It translates to CASSPPGAARENEQFF.

This clonotype was observed a handful of times. V and J are TRBV12-3 or TRBV12-4 and TRBJ1-5; D possibly corresponds to TRBD1 (6 bases). The CDR3 spans 15 residues. The V and J ends lost 5 bases and 4 bases respectively, with 15 bases between them. CDR3 protein: CASSPVDRLNQPQHF. DNA of the CDR3: TGTGCCAGCAGTCCCGTCGACAGGTTAAATCAGCCCCAGCATTTT.

The sample holds a few counts of this clonotype. The chain employs TRBV20-1 and TRBJ2-2; D is ambiguous. This CDR3 spans 12 amino acids. CDR1 and CDR2 (germline): DFQATT, SNEGSKA (reference sequence). V gave up 5 bases and J gave up 4 bases, with 8 bases separating them. CDR3 in amino acids: CSALTGTGELFF. The CDR3 nucleotides are TGCAGTGCTCTGACCGGCACCGGGGAGCTGTTTTTT.

The chain joins TRBV2 to TRBJ1-1; D not certain. With 5 bases removed from V and 5 bases from J, the gap between germline ends came to 15 bases. The CDR3 is 14 residues long. Per the germline V gene, CDR1 is SNHLY and CDR2 is FYNNEI. The CDR3 is CASSFIGGRTEAFF. The CDR3, as DNA: TGTGCCAGCAGTTTCATCGGCGGGAGAACTGAAGCTTTCTTT.

This clonotype was found a few times. J is TRBJ2-7 and V is TRBV3-1; D is possibly TRBD2 (6 bases). Germline assignment: CDR1 LGHDT and CDR2 YNNKEL (reference sequence). The CDR3 spans 15 residues. The V gene lost 1 base and the J gene lost 3 bases, with 13 bases spanning the gap. The CDR3: CASSQGPSSDYEQYF. In DNA form, the CDR3 reads TGTGCCAGCAGCCAAGGTCCTTCTAGCGACTACGAGCAGTACTTC.

Only one count was recorded for this clonotype. The chain recombines TRBV5-1 with TRBJ2-5, with TRBD2 identical over 7 bases. Looked up from germline, CDR1 is SGHRS and CDR2 is YFSETQ. This CDR3 has 14 amino acids. Germline trimming cut 4 bases from V and 9 bases from J; bases unmatched to any gene: 12. CDR3 DNA sequence: TGCGCCAGCAGCCCCCTGGGAGGGAAGGAGGCCCAGTACTTC. This translates into CASSPLGGKEAQYF.